The 32 T cell receptor beta chains in this list originate from one sample, sequenced in a study of blood T cell repertoires in COVID-19. Here immunoSEQ multiplex PCR was the method, and the copy in TCRdb shows in-frame clones only, minus some. The table records approximately 280,000 clones, approximately 86% of them present only once. The sample was peripheral blood. The receptors here all came from a man younger than 30 with active or convalescent COVID-19.

The chain uses TRBV4-3 and TRBJ2-2; D perhaps matches TRBD2 (5 bases). In germline, CDR1 is LGHNA, CDR2 YSLEER. V gave up 4 bases and J gave up 2 bases, with 20 bases separating them. This CDR3 has 18 amino acids. The CDR3 here is CASSPPNTEAYNTGELFF. The CDR3 DNA sequence: TGCGCCAGCAGCCCCCCAAATACGGAGGCCTATAACACCGGGGAGCTGTTTTTT.

J is TRBJ1-2 and V is TRBV28; D perhaps matches TRBD1 (5 bases). Trimming removed 2 bases from V and 7 bases from J, with 11 bases in between. The germline V gene has CDR1 MDHEN and CDR2 SYDVKM. The CDR3 contains 13 residues. The CDR3 reads CASSLRGLRGYTF. As DNA, the CDR3 is TGTGCCAGCAGTTTAAGGGGCTTACGTGGCTACACCTTC.

The rearrangement links TRBV10-2 to TRBJ2-5, with 9 nucleotides matching TRBD2. CDR1 and CDR2 from the germline V gene are WSHSY and SAAADI. The CDR3 runs to 17 residues. After removal of 1 base from V and 5 bases from J, the junction contained 11 bases not matched to a gene. CDR3 loop: CASSELLAGYKGETQYF. The CDR3 DNA reads as TGCGCCAGCAGTGAGTTGCTAGCGGGATACAAGGGGGAGACCCAGTACTTC.

V and J are TRBV7-2 and TRBJ2-2, with TRBD2 matching over 8 bases. Germline V gene sequence: CDR1 SGHTA, CDR2 FQGNSA. The CDR3 has 16 amino acids. The junction had 9 bases not matched to a gene; V was cut back by 3 bases and J by 6 bases. This chain's CDR3 is CASSLHDSGVSGELFF. CDR3 DNA: TGTGCCAGCAGCTTGCATGATAGCGGGGTATCCGGGGAGCTGTTTTTT.

This rearrangement joins TRBV13 to TRBJ2-7; 9 bases map to TRBD1. J was trimmed by 4 bases and V by 5 bases; bases with no gene match: 6. The CDR3 consists of 14 residues. Germline V gives CDR1 PRHDT, CDR2 FYEKMQ (reference sequence). The CDR3 DNA reads TGTGCCAGCAGCCCCCGGGACAGGGTATACGAGCAGTACTTC. It codes for CASSPRDRVYEQYF.

The genes are TRBV4-2 and TRBJ2-5; 11 bases line up with TRBD2. Trimming cost V 1 base and J 5 bases; bases outside gene matches: 9. CDR1 and CDR2 from the germline V gene are LGHNA and YNFKEQ. The length of the CDR3 is 17 residues. Here the CDR3 reads CASSQGGLAGGRETQYF. The DNA for the CDR3 is TGTGCCAGCAGCCAAGGAGGCCTAGCGGGGGGCAGGGAGACCCAGTACTTC.

The chain employs TRBV7-9 and TRBJ2-5; D is uncertain. The CDR3 totals 15 residues. Trimming left V 2 bases short and J 0 bases short, with 10 bases between. Germline V gives CDR1 SEHNR, CDR2 FQNEAQ (reference sequence). The CDR3 protein is CASSLQVAYQETQYF. The DNA for the CDR3 is TGTGCCAGCAGCTTACAGGTCGCATACCAAGAGACCCAGTACTTC.

The rearrangement joins TRBV28 to TRBJ1-6, with 8 positions matching TRBD1. The CDR3 is made up of 18 amino acids. The germline V gene encodes CDR1 MDHEN and CDR2 SYDVKM. With 5 bases clipped from V and 0 bases from J, the junction kept 9 bases outside the gene matches. CDR3 in amino acids: CASSPGQGFTSYNSPLHF. The CDR3 coding sequence is TGTGCCAGCAGTCCCGGACAGGGCTTCACCTCCTATAATTCACCCCTCCACTTT.

The genes are TRBV19 and TRBJ2-2; 11 nucleotides agree with TRBD1. From germline, CDR1 is LNHDA and CDR2 SQIVND (reference sequence). With 5 bases clipped from V and 4 bases from J, the junction kept 15 bases outside the gene matches. CDR3 length equals 19 residues. Written as DNA, the CDR3 is TGTGCCAGTAGTCCAACGGACAGGGGGCTACACACCCGCACCGGGGAGCTGTTTTTT. This sequence encodes CASSPTDRGLHTRTGELFF. Filled out from reference TRBV19 and TRBJ2-2, the complete variable domain reads DGGITQSPKYLFRKEGQNVTLSCEQNLNHDAMYWYRQDPGQGLRLIYYSQIVNDFQKGDIAEGYSVSREKKESFPLTVTSAQKNPTAFYLCASSPTDRGLHTRTGELFFGEGSRLTVL.

This rearrangement joins TRBV24-1 to TRBJ2-3; D unresolved. This CDR3 spans 13 amino acids. The germline V and J ends were trimmed by 1 base and 4 bases, with 5 bases remaining between them. Germline CDR1 KGHDR, CDR2 SFDVKD. As DNA, the CDR3 is TGTGCCACCAGTGATTTCGGTTCAGATACGCAGTATTTT. Amino acids: CATSDFGSDTQYF.

J is TRBJ1-6 and V is TRBV29-1; D not resolved. Germline lookup yields CDR1 SQVTM and CDR2 ANQGSEA. V lost 4 bases and J lost 7, with 11 bases in between. The CDR3 runs to 13 residues. CDR3 loop: CSVAVNSNSPLHF. Here the CDR3 DNA reads TGCAGCGTTGCGGTCAATTCGAATTCACCCCTCCACTTT.

This clone was counted only a few times. The genes are TRBV7-8 and TRBJ2-3; 11 positions agree with TRBD2. V shed 1 base and J 1 base; nucleotides not matched to a gene: 7. The CDR3 consists of 18 residues. Germline loops: CDR1 SGHVS, CDR2 FQNEAQ. The CDR3 region is CASSLDHFSGGGTDTQYF. The CDR3 bases are TGTGCCAGCAGCTTAGACCATTTTAGCGGGGGGGGCACAGATACGCAGTATTTT.

The rearrangement links TRBV27 to TRBJ1-1; 8 bases match TRBD1. The CDR3 is made up of 17 amino acids. Trimming at V came to 5 bases and at J to 4 bases, leaving 15 bases not matched to a gene. Germline CDR1 and CDR2: MNHEY and SMNVEV (reference sequence). DNA for the CDR3: TGTGCCAGCAGTATTAACTTCGACAGGGGAGGGGGCACTGAAGCTTTCTTT. It is translated as CASSINFDRGGGTEAFF.

Many counts were recorded for this clone. This sequence joins TRBV6-4 and TRBJ2-1, with 12 nucleotides matching TRBD2. The CDR3 is made up of 17 amino acids. The J segment lost 4 bases and the V segment lost 0 bases, leaving 4 bases of the junction unmatched. Germline-derived CDR1 and CDR2 are MRHNA and SNTAGT. The CDR3 loop is CASSDSSSGGEYNEQFF. Here the CDR3 DNA reads TGTGCCAGCAGTGACTCGTCTAGCGGGGGGGAGTACAATGAGCAGTTCTTC.

The CDR3 loop is CASSYGTGTFAGANVLTF. In DNA form, the CDR3 reads TGTGCCAGCAGTTACGGGACAGGGACTTTTGCTGGGGCCAACGTCCTGACTTTC. V gene TRBV6-2 or TRBV6-3 combines with J gene TRBJ2-6; TRBD1 matches 9 bases. The CDR3 sequence is 18 residues long. With V trimmed by 2 bases and J by 2 bases, 7 bases remained unmatched. Germline assignment: CDR1 MNHEY and CDR2 SVGEGT.

The gene calls are TRBV7-9 and TRBJ2-7; D may be TRBD1 (5 bases). In germline, CDR1 is SEHNR, CDR2 FQNEAQ (reference sequence). This CDR3 spans 14 amino acids. The V end lost 0 bases, the J end lost 11 bases, and 17 bases lay between the germline ends. The CDR3 here is CASSLAPKSLGEYF. DNA of the CDR3: TGTGCCAGCAGCTTAGCCCCTAAGTCCCTAGGGGAGTACTTC.

The chain joins TRBV6-5 to TRBJ2-5; 7 bases agree with TRBD1. Trimming removed 7 bases from V and 0 bases from J; junction bases left unmatched: 5. Germline V gene sequence: CDR1 MNHEY, CDR2 SVGAGI. The CDR3 has 14 amino acids. The CDR3 nucleotides read TGTGCCAGCAACCGAGACAGGGACCAAGAGACCCAGTACTTC. Residues: CASNRDRDQETQYF.

This sequence joins TRBV5-6 and TRBJ2-7, with no clear D. The CDR3 is 12 amino acids. The V and J ends lost 4 bases and 5 bases respectively, with 10 bases between them. CDR1 and CDR2 (germline): SGHDT, YYEEEE. In DNA, the CDR3 is TGTGCCAGCAGCCGCTATCCCCACGAGCAGTACTTC. It is translated as CASSRYPHEQYF.

This clone was seen only a few times. This chain joins TRBV19 and TRBJ1-2, with TRBD1 as a possible D gene (6 bases). V lost 4 bases, J lost 2 bases, and 11 bases lay in between. CDR1 is LNHDA, CDR2 SQIVND, per germline (reference sequence). The CDR3 runs to 14 residues. DNA for the CDR3: TGTGCCAGTAGTAGAGGACAGACCAACTATGGCTACACCTTC. Translating it yields CASSRGQTNYGYTF.

The rearrangement joins TRBV19 to TRBJ2-7, with D unresolved. The V and J ends lost 5 bases and 1 base respectively, with 12 bases between them. The CDR3 length is 14 residues. Per germline, CDR1 LNHDA and CDR2 SQIVND (reference sequence). CDR3 sequence reads: CASSSGRSSYEQYF. The CDR3 DNA reads TGTGCCAGTAGTTCAGGCCGTAGTTCCTACGAGCAGTACTTC. The complete variable domain, with remaining parts taken from reference TRBV19 and TRBJ2-7, reads DGGITQSPKYLFRKEGQNVTLSCEQNLNHDAMYWYRQDPGQGLRLIYYSQIVNDFQKGDIAEGYSVSREKKESFPLTVTSAQKNPTAFYLCASSSGRSSYEQYFGPGTRLTVT.

This chain connects TRBV4-1 to TRBJ2-7, with D uncertain. Trimming pared 0 bases from V and 2 bases from J, leaving 8 bases between. The CDR3 runs to 14 residues. Germline V gene sequence: CDR1 MGHRA, CDR2 YSYEKL. CDR3 loop: CASSQDPAAYEQYF. CDR3 coding DNA: TGCGCCAGCAGCCAAGATCCGGCGGCCTACGAGCAGTACTTC.

The gene calls are TRBV12-3 or TRBV12-4 and TRBJ2-3; no reliable D call. The V end lost 8 bases, the J end lost 7 bases, and 13 bases lay between the germline ends. The CDR3 has 12 amino acids. The CDR3 DNA sequence: TGTGCCAGCTCCTCTCATACAAATACGCAGTATTTT. This codes for CASSSHTNTQYF.

The chain carries TRBV9 and TRBJ2-3; TRBD2 is a possible D gene (6 bases). The CDR3 spans 16 residues. Trimming took 1 base from V and 2 from J, leaving 14 bases between them. CDR1 SGDLS and CDR2 YYNGEE come from the germline V gene. Written as DNA, the CDR3 is TGTGCCAGCAGCGTACGCGGGGACGAGAACACAGATACGCAGTATTTT. This encodes CASSVRGDENTDTQYF.

J is TRBJ2-1 and V is TRBV2; D might be TRBD2 (5 bases). This CDR3 is 14 amino acids long. CDR1 and CDR2 (germline): SNHLY, FYNNEI. Trimming took 7 bases from V and 6 from J, leaving 16 bases between them. The CDR3 reads CASKDSTMSNEQFF. As DNA, the CDR3 is TGTGCCAGCAAGGACTCCACGATGTCCAATGAGCAGTTCTTC.

The chain employs TRBV5-1 and TRBJ2-3, with a tentative D call TRBD1 (6 bases). Between the trimmed V and J ends, which lost 0 bases and 3 bases, there was a span of 14 bases. The CDR3 loop spans 16 amino acids. Germline CDR1 is SGHRS and CDR2 is YFSETQ. The CDR3 region is CASSLAVVRGTDTQYF. In DNA form, the CDR3 reads TGCGCCAGCAGCTTGGCAGTGGTGAGGGGGACAGATACGCAGTATTTT.

The chain links TRBV27 to TRBJ1-3; D remains unclear. V was shortened by 3 bases and J by 4 bases, with 22 bases between the two germline ends. From germline, CDR1 is MNHEY and CDR2 SMNVEV (reference sequence). The CDR3 runs to 18 residues. CDR3 sequence: CASSFLTLVERRGNTIYF. CDR3 nucleotides: TGTGCCAGCAGTTTCCTTACGCTGGTGGAGAGGAGGGGAAACACCATATATTTT.

The chain carries TRBV6-6 and TRBJ1-4; no reliable D call. In germline, CDR1 is MNHNY, CDR2 SVGAGI (reference sequence). The CDR3 totals 16 residues. Trimming removed 4 bases at V and 3 bases at J, with 15 bases between. The CDR3, as DNA: TGTGCCAGCAGTTCGTTCCCCCGCGCGTCTAATGAAAAACTGTTTTTT. Translated, it gives CASSSFPRASNEKLFF.

This clone showed up just a few times. The chain employs TRBV7-2 and TRBJ1-5, with TRBD1 matching 9 bases. The V gene end was trimmed by 4 bases and the J gene end by 0 bases; junction bases not matched to a gene: 7. This CDR3 region has 17 residues. Per germline, CDR1 SGHTA and CDR2 FQGNSA. Here the CDR3 DNA reads TGTGCCAGCAGCTCGGGGACAGGGATTAATAGCAATCAGCCCCAGCATTTT. Translated, it gives CASSSGTGINSNQPQHF.

The chain combines TRBV9 with TRBJ1-2, with 7 bases identical to TRBD1. The CDR3 extends over 15 amino acids. The trim removed 1 base at V and 4 bases at J, leaving 7 bases unmatched. In germline, CDR1 is SGDLS, CDR2 YYNGEE. The CDR3 region is CASSVPKTGSYGYTF. For the CDR3, the DNA is TGTGCCAGCAGCGTACCTAAGACAGGGTCCTATGGCTACACCTTC.

V and J are TRBV4-3 and TRBJ1-1; 11 bases agree with TRBD1. The length of the CDR3 is 14 residues. Per the germline V gene, CDR1 is LGHNA and CDR2 is YSLEER. With 5 bases clipped from V and 5 bases from J, the junction kept 4 bases outside the gene matches. CDR3 nucleotides: TGCGCCAGCAGCTCCGGGACAGGGGGGACTGAAGCTTTCTTT. It yields the protein CASSSGTGGTEAFF.

The chain employs TRBV6-6 and TRBJ2-3; 11 nucleotides match TRBD1. Germline values: CDR1 MNHNY, CDR2 SVGAGI (reference sequence). Losses at the gene ends were 4 bases for V and 6 bases for J; bases not matched to a gene: 6. The CDR3 runs 15 residues. CDR3 protein: CASSWDRGDRDTQYF. In nucleotides, the CDR3 is TGTGCCAGCAGTTGGGACAGGGGGGACCGGGATACGCAGTATTTT.

CDR3 sequence: CASSQGRAGGNQPQHF. The DNA for the CDR3 is TGCGCCAGCAGCCAAGGCCGGGCAGGGGGGAATCAGCCCCAGCATTTT. The chain employs TRBV4-3 and TRBJ1-5; 7 bases line up with TRBD1. The J segment lost 4 bases and the V segment lost 1 base, leaving 7 bases of the junction unmatched. There are 16 residues in the CDR3. CDR1 and CDR2 (germline): LGHNA, YSLEER.